This TCR beta chain was captured by sequencing in a study of blood T cell repertoires in COVID-19. Study context: Researchers got acute and convalescent COVID-19 samples from the United States, Italy and Spain. Sources were T cells, B-cell-depleted T cells, or PBMCs; the material itself was cDNA or gDNA.

The CDR3 covers 19 residues. J lost 0 bases, V lost 1 base, and 12 bases had no gene match. Germline V lookup: CDR1 KGHDR, CDR2 SFDVKD. TCRdb's table, derived via immunoSEQ multiplex PCR, lists solely in-frame clones and lacks some. The data contain about 76,000 clones, roughly 74% of them singletons. The TCR comes from a human donor in a cohort sampled during active COVID-19. The chain links TRBV24-1 to TRBJ2-7, with TRBD2 matching over 9 bases. What was sequenced was peripheral blood. DNA for the CDR3: TGTGCCACCAGTGATTTTTCGACTAGCGGCCGAGGGGGCTCCTACGAGCAGTACTTC. It is translated as CATSDFSTSGRGGSYEQYF.